This is a list of T cell receptor beta chains from one sample in a study of blood T cells in healthy people across ages. TCRdb reanalysed the 5' RACE reads using MiXCR and keeps one entry per CDR3 protein. The table has about 2 million distinct CDR3 sequences, 40% to 55% seen once. The sample was blood. The receptors stem from a middle-aged woman in good health. Both conserved end residues are part of each CDR3. Fields, in order: clone size, V gene, CDR3 protein. Clone size is stated in some rows and not others, as once, few, many or a class when expanded.

>-|TRBV6-5
CASSRAGAYNEQFF
>few|TRBV15
CATSTARRETQYF
>-|TRBV6-2/TRBV6-3
CASSTIRAPSSYNEQFF
>once|TRBV20-1
CSAGRDRGNSPLHF
>-|TRBV20-1
CSAPSGGPSYDEQFF
>-|TRBV7-6
CASSLESAGGNIQYF
>few|TRBV7-6
CASSLAPTGGNAEQYF
>-|TRBV11-3
CASSFGPGDTQYF
>-|TRBV28
CASSFTGFYNEQYF
>few|TRBV24-1
CATSDSRDSEETQYF
>few|TRBV4-3
CASSQGAGVAYNEQFF
>-|TRBV14
CASSQKRSGRGSTDTQYF
>-|TRBV6-5
CASSRLGLVEQYF
>-|TRBV29-1
CSVVGTGVETQYF
>-|TRBV29-1
CSARGGTGNTEAFF
>-|TRBV7-2
CASSPVAAGTGGGYTF
>-|TRBV28
CASSFPSGGAKEQYF
>many|TRBV12-3/TRBV12-4
CASRAGQGEETQYF
>-|TRBV6-5
CASRDGTSRTDTQYF
>-|TRBV20-1
CSARGGAGGETQYF
>-|TRBV7-2
CASSPSPLHDTRYF
>-|TRBV6-2/TRBV6-3
CASSGPSANQPQHF
>few|TRBV3-1
CASSQDARASGANVLTF
>few|TRBV28
CASSLRGAGQETQYF
>many|TRBV6-2/TRBV6-3
CASSAASGGGWNEQFF
>-|TRBV6-5
CASSSSGAVEQYF
>-|TRBV5-1
CASSFRTVYNEQFF